The rows below give T cell receptor beta chains drawn from one sample of a study of T cells in Graves' hyperthyroidism and ophthalmopathy. MiXCR, applied by TCRdb to the multiplex PCR reads, yields one record per CDR3 protein. The table has about 620,000 distinct CDR3 sequences, 15% to 20% seen once. Sequenced sample: blood. All receptors derive from a woman aged 25 to 39 with Graves' hyperthyroidism. Both conserved end residues are part of each CDR3. A D gene is named only where the DNA matches it firmly. The listing skips clone size in some rows; elsewhere it reads once, few, many or a size class.

v_gene	d_gene	abundance	j_gene	CDR3nt	CDR3aa
TRBV30	.	many	TRBJ2-2	TGTGCCTGGAGTGGGGGGAATAGGGACACCGGGGAGCTGTTTTTT	CAWSGGNRDTGELFF
TRBV28	.	.	TRBJ2-5	TGTGCCAGCAATTCGGGCATATTGCAAGAGACCCGGTACTTC	CASNSGILQETRYF
TRBV3-1	.	few	TRBJ1-1	TGTGCCAGCAGCCATCCCGACGGGGGAACCTCTGAAGCTTTCTTT	CASSHPDGGTSEAFF
TRBV3-1	TRBD2	many	TRBJ2-6	TGTGCCAGCCGTAGACTAGCGGGAGGCCCTGGGGCCAACGTCCTGACTTTC	CASRRLAGGPGANVLTF
TRBV29-1	TRBD1	few	TRBJ2-1	TGCAGCTCGGGACAGGGAACAGGTGAGCAGTTCTTC	CSSGQGTGEQFF
TRBV11-2	TRBD2	many	TRBJ2-7	TGTGCCAGCAGCTTAGTCGTAGGGACTAGCGGACCAATTTACGAGCAGTACTTC	CASSLVVGTSGPIYEQYF
TRBV6-1	TRBD1	many	TRBJ2-1	TGTGCCAGCAGTGAAGGACAGGGGGTGTATGAGCAGTTCTTC	CASSEGQGVYEQFF
TRBV4-2	.	.	TRBJ1-2	TGTGCCAGCAGCCCCCAACCGGGACAACTCTATGGCTACACCTTC	CASSPQPGQLYGYTF
TRBV7-2	TRBD1	many	TRBJ2-2	TGTGCCAGCAGCTCGGACAGGGAATCCGCCGGGGAGCTGTTTTTT	CASSSDRESAGELFF
TRBV5-1	TRBD2	.	TRBJ2-7	TGCGCCAGCAGCTTGGAACTAGCGGGAGTGGACGAGCAGTACTTC	CASSLELAGVDEQYF
TRBV2	TRBD2	few	TRBJ2-1	TGTGCCAGCAGTGAGACTAGCGGGAACTTTGAGCAGTTCTTC	CASSETSGNFEQFF
TRBV6-6	.	.	TRBJ2-7	TGTGCCAGCAGTTACACGTCCCAGGGTCCTGCCGAGCAGTACTTC	CASSYTSQGPAEQYF
TRBV15	TRBD1	.	TRBJ2-4	TGTGCCACCAGCAGAGAGACAGGGCCCTCCGGCATTCAGTACTTC	CATSRETGPSGIQYF
TRBV4-2	.	many	TRBJ2-1	TGTGCCAGCAGGGGTCCGGGCGGCAATGAGCAGTTCTTC	CASRGPGGNEQFF
TRBV11-2	TRBD2	many	TRBJ2-1	TGTGCCAGCAGCTTAGGAAGGAGGCTAGCGGATTACAATGAGCAGTTCTTC	CASSLGRRLADYNEQFF
TRBV30	TRBD1	many	TRBJ1-5	TGTGCCTGGAAGCGACAGGGGAATCAGCCCCAGCATTTT	CAWKRQGNQPQHF
TRBV2	.	.	TRBJ2-5	TGTGCCAGCGAGAGCGGAAAGGCGGAGACCCAGTACTTC	CASESGKAETQYF
TRBV6-2/TRBV6-3	.	few	TRBJ1-1	TGTGCCAGCAGAAAGTTCACTGAAGCTTTCTTT	CASRKFTEAFF
TRBV2	.	many	TRBJ1-4	TGTGCCAGCAGTGAAATTGGAGGGGCTAGGAATGAAAAACTGTTTTTT	CASSEIGGARNEKLFF
TRBV7-2	.	.	TRBJ2-4	TGTGCCAGCAGCCCCGTTGGAGACATTCAGTACTTC	CASSPVGDIQYF
TRBV28	TRBD1	few	TRBJ1-4	TGTGCCAGCAGTTTTCAAACAGGGGAAGAAAAACTGTTTTTT	CASSFQTGEEKLFF
TRBV5-1	TRBD2	many	TRBJ2-1	TGCGCCAGCAGCATGACTAGCGAGACCTACAATGAGCAGTTCTTC	CASSMTSETYNEQFF
TRBV7-8	.	few	TRBJ1-3	TGTGCCAGCAGCTTAGGACCGTTCTTGGGGGACACCATATATTTT	CASSLGPFLGDTIYF
TRBV2	.	many	TRBJ2-1	TGTGCCAGCAGTGGGGACTCCAATGAGCAGTTCTTC	CASSGDSNEQFF
TRBV2	.	many	TRBJ2-7	TGTGCCAGCAGACGGACCCTCTGGAACGAGCAGTACTTC	CASRRTLWNEQYF
TRBV7-9	.	few	TRBJ1-2	.	CASSTSQGQLLYGYTF
TRBV12-3/TRBV12-4	TRBD2	.	TRBJ2-3	TGTGCCAGCAGCAACGGACTAGCAGCCGATACGCAGTATTTT	CASSNGLAADTQYF
TRBV2	TRBD1	many	TRBJ2-3	TGTGCCAGCAGTGAGGACAGGTCCACAGATACGCAGTATTTT	CASSEDRSTDTQYF
TRBV27	TRBD1	many	TRBJ2-7	TGTGCCAGCAGTTTAAGGGGGCTGAGCGAGCAGTACTTC	CASSLRGLSEQYF
TRBV13	TRBD1	few	TRBJ1-1	TGTGCCAGCAGCGACATTTTTGGGACAGGGGGTGCTGAAGCTTTCTTT	CASSDIFGTGGAEAFF
TRBV28	TRBD2	many	TRBJ2-1	TGTGCCAGCAGCAACGCGGGACTAGCGTTGGTCAATGAGCAGTTCTTC	CASSNAGLALVNEQFF
TRBV7-2	.	many	TRBJ2-7	TGTGCCAGCAGCCCCAGAGAAATCCACGAGCAGTACTTC	CASSPREIHEQYF
TRBV19	TRBD2	.	TRBJ2-5	TGTGCCAGTAGGAGGCGGGAGGCAAACCAAGAGACCCAGTACTTC	CASRRREANQETQYF
TRBV5-1	TRBD2	few	TRBJ2-1	TGCGCCAGCAGCTTGGCTAGCGGGGTTAACAATGAGCAGTTCTTC	CASSLASGVNNEQFF
TRBV20-1	.	many	TRBJ2-1	TGCAGTGCTTCCGGAGGGAACCCGTTCTCCTACAATGAGCAGTTCTTC	CSASGGNPFSYNEQFF
TRBV4-2	TRBD2	.	TRBJ2-1	TGTGCCAGCAGCCGAGGACTAGCGTCCTACAATGAGCAGTTCTTC	CASSRGLASYNEQFF
TRBV18	TRBD2	few	TRBJ2-7	TGTGCCAGCTCACCACCCCCGGGACTAGCGGGAGGTTACGAGCAGTACTTC	CASSPPPGLAGGYEQYF
TRBV2	TRBD1	many	TRBJ1-6	TGTGCCAGCACCGAGACAGGGTTCTCACCCCTCCACTTT	CASTETGFSPLHF
TRBV5-1	.	.	TRBJ2-1	TGCGCCAGCAGCTCCGGACCCATACTCTACAATGAGCAGTTCTTC	CASSSGPILYNEQFF
TRBV9	TRBD1	.	TRBJ2-7	TGTGCCAGCAGCTACGACACCCGGGGACAGGGGGCTGGGGAGCAGTACTTC	CASSYDTRGQGAGEQYF
TRBV7-2	TRBD1	few	TRBJ2-7	TGTGCCAGCAGCCCCCGGGACAGGGCAGAAACGGGTGAGCAGTACTTC	CASSPRDRAETGEQYF
TRBV4-2	.	few	TRBJ1-1	TGTGCCAGCAGCCGAGACCCGGGACCCAACACTGAAGCTTTCTTT	CASSRDPGPNTEAFF
TRBV28	.	many	TRBJ2-5	TGTGCCAGCAGCCTCGCCGACGCAGCTACTCAAGAGACCCAGTACTTC	CASSLADAATQETQYF
TRBV30	.	many	TRBJ2-5	TGTGCCTGGAGTGTAATAGCCCTAAGCCGAGAGACCCAGTACTTC	CAWSVIALSRETQYF
TRBV19	TRBD2	many	TRBJ2-2	TGTGCCAGTAGTCCCTGGACTAGCGGGAGCCTGTCCGGGGAGCTGTTTTTT	CASSPWTSGSLSGELFF
TRBV3-1	TRBD2	few	TRBJ2-1	TGTGCCAGCAGCCAAGGGGTCTGGGGGGCGGCGGGAGGGAATGAGCAGTTCTTC	CASSQGVWGAAGGNEQFF
TRBV28	.	many	TRBJ2-3	TGTGCCAGCGGGTTACGGGGGTATACGCAGTATTTT	CASGLRGYTQYF
TRBV19	.	.	TRBJ1-1	TGTGCCAGTACAATCGGGGGGACTGAAGCTTTCTTT	CASTIGGTEAFF
TRBV18	.	many	TRBJ1-4	TGTGCCAGCTCACCGGGCAGAAATGAAAAACTGTTTTTT	CASSPGRNEKLFF
TRBV4-2	.	many	TRBJ1-1	TGTGCCAGCAGCCAAGAGGTCCAGGGCGTCACTGAAGCTTTCTTT	CASSQEVQGVTEAFF
TRBV7-9	.	few	TRBJ2-7	TGTGCCAGCAGCCCCTCCTCCCAATACTACGAGCAGTACTTC	CASSPSSQYYEQYF
TRBV12-3/TRBV12-4	TRBD2	many	TRBJ2-1	TGTGCCAGCAGTCCTGAACTAGCGAGTAGATACAATGAGCAGTTCTTC	CASSPELASRYNEQFF
TRBV5-6	.	many	TRBJ2-3	TGTGCCAGCTCGCTCGGGAATGCAGATACGCAGTATTTT	CASSLGNADTQYF